One sample yielded the 16 T cell receptor beta chains listed below, sequenced in a study of PD-L1 blockade in urothelial cancer. Measured with immunoSEQ multiplex PCR; TCRdb has only the in-frame clones, and not every one. The sample has 20,000 to 25,000 clones, around 90% seen once. Sequenced here: PBMCs, sampled around atezolizumab (anti-PD-L1) treatment. These receptors all come from a woman aged 55-69 years with urothelial cancer.

The chain has TRBV5-1 and TRBJ1-4; TRBD1 is a possible D gene (5 bases). The length of the CDR3 is 15 residues. CDR1 and CDR2 from the germline V gene are SGHRS and YFSETQ. V shed 0 bases and J shed 7 bases, with 13 bases lying between them. CDR3 region: CASSLVGRTFEKLFF. The CDR3 bases are TGCGCCAGCAGCTTGGTAGGCAGGACATTTGAAAAACTGTTTTTT.

The chain has TRBV27 and TRBJ2-3, with a tentative D call TRBD2 (5 bases). Germline assignment: CDR1 MNHEY and CDR2 SMNVEV (reference sequence). Trimming left V 5 bases short and J 1 base short, with 13 bases between. This CDR3 is built from 15 residues. CDR3 loop: CASSPPRGGTDTQYF. For the CDR3, the DNA is TGTGCCAGCAGTCCCCCCCGGGGAGGCACAGATACGCAGTATTTT.

The chain links TRBV18 to TRBJ2-5, with 9 bases fitting TRBD1. The length of the CDR3 is 19 residues. Germline loops: CDR1 KGHSH, CDR2 LQKENI. Germline trimming cut 0 bases from V and 4 bases from J; bases unmatched to any gene: 15. CDR3 in DNA: TGTGCCAGCTCACCACCTCCGGGACAGGGACCCCTTAAACGAGAGACCCAGTACTTC. Its protein is CASSPPPGQGPLKRETQYF.

V usage is TRBV7-3 and J usage is TRBJ2-2; TRBD1 might be the D (6 bases). The CDR3 consists of 14 residues. The V gene lost 7 bases and the J gene lost 6 bases, with 15 bases spanning the gap. Germline CDR1 SGHTA, CDR2 FQGTGA. The CDR3 DNA reads TGTGCCAGCAAGGAGTCTTCAGGGGCCGGGGAGCTGTTTTTT. It codes for CASKESSGAGELFF.

This clone was seen a few times. V gene TRBV27 combines with J gene TRBJ2-3, with D unresolved. This CDR3 is built from 14 residues. CDR1 is MNHEY, CDR2 SMNVEV, per germline (reference sequence). V lost 5 bases and J lost 6, with 15 bases in between. In nucleotides, the CDR3 is TGTGCCAGCAGTCGGAAGATCGAGCGCGATACGCAGTATTTT. Its protein is CASSRKIERDTQYF.

This clone was counted a single time. The V and J genes are TRBV29-1 and TRBJ1-4; 7 bases align to TRBD1. Germline V lookup: CDR1 SQVTM, CDR2 ANQGSEA. J lost 7 bases, V lost 4 bases, and 3 bases had no gene match. CDR3 length equals 12 residues. The CDR3 region has the DNA TGCAGCGTTGGGTACAGGGGTGAAAAACTGTTTTTT. This codes for CSVGYRGEKLFF.

The chain couples TRBV5-1 to TRBJ1-1; D call uncertain. The ends were cut back, 0 bases at V and 10 bases at J, with 16 bases in the middle. The CDR3 consists of 14 residues. Looked up from germline, CDR1 is SGHRS and CDR2 is YFSETQ. The CDR3, as DNA: TGCGCCAGCAGCTTGGATGGACTCTCTGGGCTAGCTTTCTTT. Its protein is CASSLDGLSGLAFF.

The CDR3 nucleotides are TGTGCCAGCTCACCATCAGGGGTTGGGCAGCCCCAGCATTTT. Encoded protein: CASSPSGVGQPQHF. This chain joins TRBV18 and TRBJ1-5; weak D call: TRBD1 (6 bases). V was clipped by 2 bases and J by 7 bases, with 12 bases between them. Germline CDR1 and CDR2: KGHSH and LQKENI. The CDR3 runs 14 residues.

V is TRBV4-1 and J is TRBJ1-2, with 8 bases aligning to TRBD1. Unmatched junction bases numbered 9, after V lost 3 bases and J lost 0 bases. CDR3 length: 17 residues. Germline CDR1 reads MGHRA; CDR2 reads YSYEKL. CDR3 residues: CASSHYRRQGTNYGYTF. CDR3 DNA: TGCGCCAGCAGCCATTACCGTCGACAGGGGACTAACTATGGCTACACCTTC.

This rearrangement joins TRBV4-1 to TRBJ2-7; 8 positions match TRBD2. The germline gives CDR1 MGHRA, CDR2 YSYEKL. After removal of 6 bases from V and 2 bases from J, the junction contained 6 bases not matched to a gene. CDR3 length equals 14 residues. This CDR3 reads CASRRLATAYEQYF. The CDR3 DNA follows: TGCGCCAGCAGGAGACTAGCGACCGCCTACGAGCAGTACTTC.

V usage is TRBV27 and J usage is TRBJ2-7; 11 bases align to TRBD2. The ends lost 8 bases at V and 3 bases at J; junction bases unmatched: 9. The germline CDR1 and CDR2 sequences are MNHEY and SMNVEV (reference sequence). The CDR3 is 15 amino acids. This CDR3 reads CASSLTSGSVYEQYF. CDR3 DNA: TGTGCCAGCTCACTAACTAGCGGGAGCGTCTACGAGCAGTACTTC.

This chain links TRBV27 with TRBJ2-2; a possible D gene is TRBD1 (7 bases). V shed 5 bases and J shed 7 bases, with 11 bases lying between them. The length of the CDR3 is 13 residues. CDR1 and CDR2 (germline): MNHEY, SMNVEV (reference sequence). CDR3 protein: CASSPRGVGELFF. In DNA form, the CDR3 reads TGTGCCAGCAGTCCCAGGGGGGTCGGGGAGCTGTTTTTT.

The chain is built from TRBV9 and TRBJ2-2; D ambiguous. V was clipped by 0 bases and J by 2 bases, with 8 bases between them. CDR1 is SGDLS, CDR2 YYNGEE, per germline. The CDR3 has 15 residues. The CDR3 bases are TGTGCCAGCAGCGTAGGGGCCTTCAACACCGGGGAGCTGTTTTTT. Protein: CASSVGAFNTGELFF. The full variable domain, completed using reference TRBV9 and TRBJ2-2, is DSGVTQTPKHLITATGQRVTLRCSPRSGDLSVYWYQQSLDQGLQFLIQYYNGEERAKGNILERFSAQQFPDLHSELNLSSLELGDSALYFCASSVGAFNTGELFFGEGSRLTVL.

The rearrangement uses TRBV28 and TRBJ2-2; weak D call: TRBD1 (6 bases). Trimming stripped 4 bases from V and 6 bases from J, with 12 bases between. CDR1 is MDHEN, CDR2 SYDVKM, per germline. The CDR3 totals 14 residues. The CDR3 sequence is CASSSRGTAGELFF. In nucleotides, the CDR3 is TGTGCCAGCAGTTCGAGGGGGACGGCCGGGGAGCTGTTTTTT.

V is TRBV28 and J is TRBJ2-5; the match to TRBD2 covers 11 bases. CDR3 length equals 16 residues. Germline V lookup: CDR1 MDHEN, CDR2 SYDVKM. J gave up 4 bases and V 3 bases, and 7 bases lay outside the gene matches. The CDR3 DNA reads TGTGCCAGCAGTTTCAGGGGACTAGCGGCTTCAGAGACCCAGTACTTC. Protein: CASSFRGLAASETQYF.

V gene TRBV5-3 combines with J gene TRBJ1-2; unclear D gene. TRBV5-3 is treated as an ORF (open reading frame) with a function not yet certain. The length of the CDR3 is 18 residues. Trimming shortened V by 4 bases and J by 8 bases, and 30 bases separated the two germline ends. CDR3 DNA sequence: TGTGCCAGAAGCGACCCCCTCGTTGAGGACCGAAGCAGAGGGGGCTACACCTTC. Its translation is CARSDPLVEDRSRGGYTF.